This TCR beta chain comes out of a study of OX40 agonist ivuxolimab in advanced cancers. The CDR3 loop spans 12 amino acids. V gave up 10 bases and J gave up 6 bases, with 15 bases separating them. Germline lookup yields CDR1 MNHNY and CDR2 SVGAGI (reference sequence). Measured with immunoSEQ multiplex PCR; TCRdb has only the in-frame clones, and not every one. This table has more than 45,000 clones, approximately 88% appearing once. The source was CD4+ or CD8+ T cells sorted from blood, collected in a trial of the OX40 agonist ivuxolimab. The receptor was isolated from an adult with an advanced solid tumor such as melanoma, head and neck, liver or kidney cancer. The chain uses TRBV6-6 and TRBJ1-1; D gene ambiguous. Here the CDR3 reads CATSPDRAEAFF. In DNA form, the CDR3 reads TGTGCCACCTCCCCGGATAGGGCTGAAGCTTTCTTT.